This TCR beta chain was recorded in a study of T cell responses to AZD1222 COVID-19 vaccine. This clone was detected only once. Sequencing used immunoSEQ multiplex PCR; TCRdb keeps in-frame clones, though not all of them. The sample shows 110,000 to 150,000 clones, 70% to 90% of them seen only once. The CDR3 runs to 19 residues. Looked up from germline, CDR1 is MNHNS and CDR2 is SASEGT. With 0 bases clipped from V and 4 bases from J, the junction kept 9 bases outside the gene matches. J is TRBJ2-2 and V is TRBV6-1; 12 bases are shared with TRBD2. This TCR came from an adult in good health. The sequences come from peripheral blood, collected on day 0 of AZD1222 vaccination. CDR3 nucleotides: TGTGCCAGCAGTGAAGCGCTTCCTAGCGGGGGGGCCGGCACCGGGGAGCTGTTTTTT. As protein: CASSEALPSGGAGTGELFF.